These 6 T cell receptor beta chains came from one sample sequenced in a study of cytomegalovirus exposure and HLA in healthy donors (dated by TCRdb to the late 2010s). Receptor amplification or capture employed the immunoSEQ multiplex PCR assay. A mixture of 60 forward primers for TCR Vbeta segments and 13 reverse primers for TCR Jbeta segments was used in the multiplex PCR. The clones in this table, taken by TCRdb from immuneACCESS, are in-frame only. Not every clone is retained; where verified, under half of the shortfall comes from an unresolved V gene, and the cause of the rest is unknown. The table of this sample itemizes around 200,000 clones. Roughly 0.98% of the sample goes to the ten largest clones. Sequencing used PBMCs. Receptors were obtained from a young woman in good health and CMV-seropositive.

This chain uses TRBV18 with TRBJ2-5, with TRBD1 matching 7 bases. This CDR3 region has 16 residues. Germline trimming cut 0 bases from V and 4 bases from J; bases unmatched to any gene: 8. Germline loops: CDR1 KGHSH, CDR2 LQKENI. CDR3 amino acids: CASSPPAGGRTETQYF. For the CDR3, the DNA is TGTGCCAGCTCACCACCGGCAGGGGGAAGGACAGAGACCCAGTACTTC.

The CDR3 coding sequence is TGTGCCAGTAGTATGGACAGGGGTTTGGACACTGAAGCTTTCTTT. Encoded protein: CASSMDRGLDTEAFF. The chain carries TRBV19 and TRBJ1-1; 9 nucleotides align to TRBD1. This CDR3 spans 15 amino acids. Germline CDR1 LNHDA, CDR2 SQIVND (reference sequence). V shed 3 bases, J shed 3 bases, and the junction held 5 bases outside the gene matches.

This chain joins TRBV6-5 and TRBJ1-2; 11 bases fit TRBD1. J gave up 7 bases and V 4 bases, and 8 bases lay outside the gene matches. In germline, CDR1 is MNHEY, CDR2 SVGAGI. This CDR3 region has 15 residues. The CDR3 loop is CASSLGQGGKSGYTF. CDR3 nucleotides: TGTGCCAGCAGTTTGGGACAGGGGGGGAAAAGTGGCTACACCTTC.

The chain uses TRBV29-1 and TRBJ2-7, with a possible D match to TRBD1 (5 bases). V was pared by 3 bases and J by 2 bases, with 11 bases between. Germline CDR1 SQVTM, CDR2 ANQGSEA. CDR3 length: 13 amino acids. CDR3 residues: CSVERQGPYEQYF. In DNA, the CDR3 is TGCAGCGTTGAGAGGCAGGGTCCCTACGAGCAGTACTTC.

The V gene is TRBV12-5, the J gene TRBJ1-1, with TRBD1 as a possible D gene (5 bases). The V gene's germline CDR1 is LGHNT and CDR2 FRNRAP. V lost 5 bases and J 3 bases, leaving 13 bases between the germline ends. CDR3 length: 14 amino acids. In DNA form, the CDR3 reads TGTGCTAGTGGTATACCGACAGTTTACACTGAAGCTTTCTTT. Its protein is CASGIPTVYTEAFF.

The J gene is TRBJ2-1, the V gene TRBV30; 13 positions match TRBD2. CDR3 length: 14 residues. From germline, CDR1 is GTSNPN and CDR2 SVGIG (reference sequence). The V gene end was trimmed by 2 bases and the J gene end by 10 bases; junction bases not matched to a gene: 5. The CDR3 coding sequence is TGTGCCTGGAGTTTCCCGGGACTAGCGGGAGAGCAGTTCTTC. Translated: CAWSFPGLAGEQFF. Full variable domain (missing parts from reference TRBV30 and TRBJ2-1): SQTIHQWPATLVQPVGSPLSLECTVEGTSNPNLYWYRQAAGRGLQLLFYSVGIGQISSEVPQNLSASRPQDRQFILSSKKLLLSDSGFYLCAWSFPGLAGEQFFGPGTRLTVL.